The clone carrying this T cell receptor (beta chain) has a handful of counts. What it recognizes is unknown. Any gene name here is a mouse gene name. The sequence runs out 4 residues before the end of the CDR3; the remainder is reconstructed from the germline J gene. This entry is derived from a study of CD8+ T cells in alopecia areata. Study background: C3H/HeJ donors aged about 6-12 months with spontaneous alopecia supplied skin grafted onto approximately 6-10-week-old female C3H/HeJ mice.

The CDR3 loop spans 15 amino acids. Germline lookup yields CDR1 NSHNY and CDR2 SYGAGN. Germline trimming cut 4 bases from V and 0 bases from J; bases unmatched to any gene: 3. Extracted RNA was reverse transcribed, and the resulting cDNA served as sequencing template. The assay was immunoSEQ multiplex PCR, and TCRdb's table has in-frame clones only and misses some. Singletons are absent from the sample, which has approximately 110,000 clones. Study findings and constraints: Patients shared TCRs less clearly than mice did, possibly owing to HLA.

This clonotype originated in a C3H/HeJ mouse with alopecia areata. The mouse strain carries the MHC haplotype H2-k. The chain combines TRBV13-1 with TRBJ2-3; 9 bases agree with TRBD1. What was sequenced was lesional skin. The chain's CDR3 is CASSPGQGSAETLYF. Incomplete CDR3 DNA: TGTGCCAGCAGTCCGGGACAGGGTAGTGCAGAA.